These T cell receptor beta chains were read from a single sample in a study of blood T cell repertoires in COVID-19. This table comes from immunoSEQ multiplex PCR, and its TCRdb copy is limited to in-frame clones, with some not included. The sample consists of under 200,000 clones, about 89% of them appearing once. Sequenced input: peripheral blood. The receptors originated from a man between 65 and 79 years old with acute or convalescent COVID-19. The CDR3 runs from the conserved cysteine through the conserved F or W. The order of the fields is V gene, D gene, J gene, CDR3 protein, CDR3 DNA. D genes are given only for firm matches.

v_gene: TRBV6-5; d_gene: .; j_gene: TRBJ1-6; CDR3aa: CASSYSPATPLHF; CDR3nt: TGTGCCAGCAGTTACTCGCCAGCGACACCCCTCCACTTT
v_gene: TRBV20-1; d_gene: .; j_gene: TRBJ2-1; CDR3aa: CSASLPSDGNEQFF; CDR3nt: TGCAGTGCTAGTCTCCCTAGCGACGGAAATGAGCAGTTCTTC
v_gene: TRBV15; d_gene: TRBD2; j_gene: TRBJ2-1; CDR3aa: CASRWGLAGSVDEQFF; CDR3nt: TGTGCCTCGCGGTGGGGACTAGCGGGATCAGTCGATGAGCAGTTCTTC
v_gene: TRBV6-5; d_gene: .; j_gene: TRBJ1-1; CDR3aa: CASSYSNRGLNTEAFF; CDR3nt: TGTGCCAGCAGTTACTCGAATAGGGGCCTGAACACTGAAGCTTTCTTT
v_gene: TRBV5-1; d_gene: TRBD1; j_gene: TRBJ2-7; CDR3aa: CASSQQGQGRDEQYF; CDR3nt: TGCGCCAGCAGCCAGCAGGGACAGGGGCGAGACGAGCAGTACTTC
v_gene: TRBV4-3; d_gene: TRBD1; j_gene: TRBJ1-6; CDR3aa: CASSQDLGQGAVGSLHF; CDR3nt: TGCGCCAGCAGCCAAGATTTGGGACAGGGGGCTGTGGGATCCCTCCACTTT
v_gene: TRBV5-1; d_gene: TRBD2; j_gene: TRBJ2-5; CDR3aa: CASSVGLAGIQETQYF; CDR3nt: TGCGCCAGCAGCGTCGGACTAGCGGGGATCCAAGAGACCCAGTACTTC
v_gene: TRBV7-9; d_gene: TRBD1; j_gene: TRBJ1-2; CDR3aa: CASSDRDRVYGYTF; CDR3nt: TGTGCCAGCAGCGACCGGGACAGGGTCTATGGCTACACCTTC
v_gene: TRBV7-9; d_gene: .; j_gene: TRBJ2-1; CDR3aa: CASSLLVSGEQFF; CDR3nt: TGTGCCAGCAGTCTACTAGTCTCGGGTGAGCAGTTCTTC
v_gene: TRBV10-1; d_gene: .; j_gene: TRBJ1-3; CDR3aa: CASSDPGRGNTIYF; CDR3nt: TGCGCCAGCAGTGACCCGGGGAGGGGAAACACCATATATTTT
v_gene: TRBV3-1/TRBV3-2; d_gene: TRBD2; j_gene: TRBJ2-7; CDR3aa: CASSQGREFYEQYF; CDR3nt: TGTGCCAGCAGCCAGGGGCGGGAGTTCTACGAGCAGTACTTC